Included here is one T cell receptor beta chain sequence, with context. This record belongs to a study of blood T cell repertoires in COVID-19. Germline V CDR1 and CDR2: MGHDK, SYGVNS. The CDR3 covers 15 residues. V was trimmed by 1 base and J by 0 bases, leaving 9 bases between them. Assay used: immunoSEQ multiplex PCR; TCRdb lists only in-frame clones, some missing. The data show some 250,000 clones, approximately 82% seen once. Specimen: peripheral blood. The receptor was derived from a middle-aged man with active or convalescent COVID-19. The chain uses TRBV25-1 and TRBJ1-1, with D hard to call. Written as DNA, the CDR3 is TGTGCCAGCAGTGAATCTGGACTGATGAACACTGAAGCTTTCTTT. It codes for CASSESGLMNTEAFF.